Below, 30 T cell receptor beta chains from the same sample are listed, as sequenced in a study of CD8 T cells in ankylosing spondylitis. TCRdb itself ran the 5' RACE reads through MiXCR, one entry per CDR3 protein. Among around 29,000 distinct CDR3 sequences listed, roughly 5% were seen once. Source material: blood, either unsorted or a sorted T cell fraction (not recorded which). The receptors originated from a female donor with ankylosing spondylitis or in good health (not recorded which).

This clonotype was detected ten times or more. This chain connects TRBV9 to TRBJ1-4; 9 bases are a match to TRBD1. J gave up 5 bases and V 3 bases, and 5 bases lay outside the gene matches. The germline gives CDR1 SGDLS, CDR2 YYNGEE. The CDR3 is made up of 15 amino acids. DNA for the CDR3: TGTGCCAGCAGCGCCAGACAGGGGGAGAATGAAAAACTGTTTTTT. Translating it yields CASSARQGENEKLFF.

This clonotype was seen many times. The chain uses TRBV9 and TRBJ1-3, with 7 bases lining up with TRBD1. Trimming took 0 bases from V and 3 from J; bases not matched to a gene: 9. This CDR3 comprises 17 residues. Germline V gene lookup returns CDR1 SGDLS and CDR2 YYNGEE. The CDR3 reads CASSVGDSSSRGNTIYF. Here the CDR3 DNA reads TGTGCCAGCAGCGTAGGGGACAGCTCCAGTCGTGGAAACACCATATATTTT.

This clonotype was recorded at least ten times. The gene calls are TRBV9 and TRBJ2-7; D remains ambiguous. Germline CDR1 SGDLS, CDR2 YYNGEE. This CDR3 contains 14 residues. The germline V and J ends were trimmed by 0 bases and 5 bases, with 12 bases remaining between them. The CDR3 loop is CASSVASLGNEQYF. The DNA for the CDR3 is TGTGCCAGCAGCGTAGCCAGCCTAGGTAACGAGCAGTACTTC.

Many counts were recorded for this clonotype. The chain joins TRBV9 to TRBJ2-1; the D is unclear. This CDR3 spans 11 amino acids. Trimming removed 0 bases from V and 10 bases from J, with 5 bases in between. Germline assignment: CDR1 SGDLS and CDR2 YYNGEE. The CDR3 coding sequence is TGTGCCAGCAGCGTAGCGGCGGAGCAGTTCTTC. Its translation is CASSVAAEQFF.

As regards this clonotype: This may come from a read error, since a much larger clone is one base off. The gene calls are TRBV9 and TRBJ2-1, with 12 positions matching TRBD2. The CDR3 spans 16 residues. Germline CDR1 is SGDLS and CDR2 is YYNGEE. In DNA form, the CDR3 reads TGTACCAGCAGCGTAGATGGAACTAGCGGGAGGTATGAGCAGTTCTTC. Amino acid sequence: CTSSVDGTSGRYEQFF.

This clonotype has just a few counts. The CDR3 coding sequence is TGTGCCAGCAGCTTAGGGTCCTTAAGAGACGAGCAGTACTTC. The encoded protein is CASSLGSLRDEQYF. The V and J genes are TRBV9 and TRBJ2-7, with D unclear. V was pared by 4 bases and J by 5 bases, with 16 bases between. CDR1 is SGDLS, CDR2 YYNGEE, per germline. The CDR3 has 14 residues.

As for this clonotype: It may be a read error: a sequence one base away is much more abundant. The genes are TRBV9 and TRBJ2-1; 7 bases align to TRBD2. The germline V gene has CDR1 SGDLS and CDR2 YYNGEE. The CDR3 sequence is 17 residues long. In nucleotides, the CDR3 is TGTGTCAGCAGCGTATGGGATAGCGGGTACACCTACAATGAGCAGTTCTTC. It yields the protein CVSSVWDSGYTYNEQFF.

In its sample, this clonotype was seen many times. The chain uses TRBV9 and TRBJ2-2, with 10 bases matching TRBD2. This CDR3 has 17 residues. CDR1 and CDR2 (germline): SGDLS, YYNGEE. V was clipped by 0 bases and J by 4 bases; unmatched bases: 6. The DNA for the CDR3 is TGTGCCAGCAGCGTAGAGGGGCTAGCGGGAGCCACCGGGGAGCTGTTTTTT. Translation: CASSVEGLAGATGELFF.

This clonotype was seen only a few times. The chain has TRBV9 and TRBJ2-2; no definite D call. The CDR3 extends over 14 amino acids. Trimming removed 0 bases from V and 6 bases from J, with 9 bases in between. Germline V gene lookup returns CDR1 SGDLS and CDR2 YYNGEE. The CDR3 protein is CASSVEVNAGELFF. The CDR3 DNA reads TGTGCCAGCAGCGTAGAGGTGAATGCCGGGGAGCTGTTTTTT.

The V and J genes are TRBV9 and TRBJ2-3, with 7 bases that match TRBD2. In germline, CDR1 is SGDLS, CDR2 YYNGEE. This CDR3 is built from 14 residues. V shed 9 bases and J 5 bases; nucleotides not matched to a gene: 12. The CDR3 DNA reads TGTGCCATCCAGGGAGGGTACGGCAAAGATACGCAGTATTTT. It codes for CAIQGGYGKDTQYF.

This clonotype has a handful of counts. V is TRBV9 and J is TRBJ2-2; TRBD1 might be the D (5 bases). This CDR3 is built from 15 residues. The V and J ends lost 0 bases and 0 bases respectively, with 6 bases between them. Per the germline V gene, CDR1 is SGDLS and CDR2 is YYNGEE. The CDR3 sequence is CASSVATANTGELFF. CDR3 in DNA: TGTGCCAGCAGCGTAGCGACAGCGAACACCGGGGAGCTGTTTTTT.

This clonotype has ten or more counts. The chain is built from TRBV9 and TRBJ1-5, with TRBD1 identical over 10 bases. The CDR3 contains 14 residues. Germline-derived CDR1 and CDR2 are SGDLS and YYNGEE. Losses at the gene ends were 4 bases for V and 7 bases for J; bases not matched to a gene: 5. CDR3 DNA: TGTGCCAGCAGCCCCGGGACAGGGGTGCAGCCCCAGCATTTT. Translation: CASSPGTGVQPQHF.

This clonotype was seen repeatedly, ten times or more. The chain uses TRBV7-2 and TRBJ2-3; the match to TRBD1 covers 9 bases. After removal of 8 bases from V and 4 bases from J, the junction contained 4 bases not matched to a gene. The CDR3 is 13 residues long. CDR1 and CDR2 (germline): SGHTA, FQGNSA. This chain's CDR3 is CASARQGADTQYF. In nucleotides, the CDR3 is TGTGCCAGCGCGAGACAGGGGGCAGATACGCAGTATTTT.

There are many counts of this clonotype. J is TRBJ1-1 and V is TRBV9; the D is unclear. The CDR3 consists of 13 residues. Trimming left V 3 bases short and J 0 bases short, with 6 bases between. The germline V gene has CDR1 SGDLS and CDR2 YYNGEE. As DNA, the CDR3 is TGTGCCAGCAGCGCCGGAATGAACACTGAAGCTTTCTTT. Encoded protein: CASSAGMNTEAFF.

In this sample, this clonotype turned up many times. This chain connects TRBV9 to TRBJ2-7, with D perhaps being TRBD1 or TRBD2 (5 bases each). V was cut by 4 bases and J by 7 bases, with 21 bases left in between. Germline V gene sequence: CDR1 SGDLS, CDR2 YYNGEE. The CDR3 runs to 15 residues. The CDR3 DNA reads as TGTGCCAGCAGCCCACCCGGGACGGGCCCTCGAGAGCAGTACTTC. Amino acids: CASSPPGTGPREQYF.

This clonotype is categorized as medium-sized. This chain joins TRBV9 and TRBJ1-1; D unclear. V was cut by 4 bases and J by 4 bases, with 14 bases left in between. The CDR3 is 14 residues long. Germline V CDR1 and CDR2: SGDLS, YYNGEE. CDR3 coding DNA: TGTGCCAGCAGCCCGTCTCGACTGCTCACTGAAGCTTTCTTT. Amino acids: CASSPSRLLTEAFF.

This clonotype was detected ten times or more. This rearrangement joins TRBV9 to TRBJ2-7; TRBD2 agrees at 8 bases. Germline V gene sequence: CDR1 SGDLS, CDR2 YYNGEE. This CDR3 is 15 amino acids long. V lost 0 bases, J lost 3 bases, and 5 bases stayed unmatched. The CDR3 nucleotides are TGTGCCAGCAGCGTAGGAATTAGCGGGAACTACGAGCAGTACTTC. It translates to CASSVGISGNYEQYF.

This clonotype was counted ten times or more. The chain combines TRBV9 with TRBJ2-3; no clear D. Between the trimmed V and J ends, which lost 2 bases and 5 bases, there was a span of 9 bases. There are 13 residues in the CDR3. CDR1 SGDLS and CDR2 YYNGEE come from the germline V gene. The CDR3, as DNA: TGTGCCAGCAGCGTTTCTACACAAGATACGCAGTATTTT. This gives the protein CASSVSTQDTQYF.

Ten or more counts support this clonotype. The CDR3 DNA is TGTGCCAGCAGCGACACCATCTACGATTCACCCCTCCACTTT. This encodes CASSDTIYDSPLHF. The V and J genes are TRBV9 and TRBJ1-6; D is uncertain. Germline V gene sequence: CDR1 SGDLS, CDR2 YYNGEE. Trimming left V 3 bases short and J 8 bases short, with 12 bases between. The CDR3 sequence is 14 residues long.

Ten or more counts support this clonotype. The rearrangement links TRBV9 to TRBJ2-3, with TRBD2 matching over 8 bases. This CDR3 comprises 15 residues. Germline V gives CDR1 SGDLS, CDR2 YYNGEE. J was trimmed by 2 bases and V by 2 bases; bases with no gene match: 4. The CDR3 region is CASSVSGTDTDTQYF. The CDR3 coding sequence is TGTGCCAGCAGCGTTAGCGGGACGGACACAGATACGCAGTATTTT. The variable domain in full, with the rest retrieved from reference TRBV9 and TRBJ2-3, is DSGVTQTPKHLITATGQRVTLRCSPRSGDLSVYWYQQSLDQGLQFLIQYYNGEERAKGNILERFSAQQFPDLHSELNLSSLELGDSALYFCASSVSGTDTDTQYFGPGTRLTVL.

In this sample, this clonotype turned up many times. The chain combines TRBV9 with TRBJ1-1; D is ambiguous. Trimming took 3 bases from V and 0 from J, leaving 6 bases between them. The CDR3 totals 13 residues. CDR1 and CDR2 (germline): SGDLS, YYNGEE. CDR3 amino acids: CASSGYMNTEAFF. CDR3 in DNA: TGTGCCAGCAGCGGATACATGAACACTGAAGCTTTCTTT.

Many counts were recorded for this clonotype. This chain joins TRBV9 and TRBJ2-4; perhaps D is TRBD1 or TRBD2 (7 bases each). The V gene lost 3 bases and the J gene lost 2 bases, with 18 bases spanning the gap. The CDR3 has 17 amino acids. Looked up from germline, CDR1 is SGDLS and CDR2 is YYNGEE. The CDR3 loop reads CASSDQGGELTKNIQYF. Written as DNA, the CDR3 is TGTGCCAGCAGCGACCAGGGGGGGGAATTAACCAAAAACATTCAGTACTTC. The whole variable domain, filled in from reference TRBV9 and TRBJ2-4, reads DSGVTQTPKHLITATGQRVTLRCSPRSGDLSVYWYQQSLDQGLQFLIQYYNGEERAKGNILERFSAQQFPDLHSELNLSSLELGDSALYFCASSDQGGELTKNIQYFGAGTRLSVL.

This clonotype was observed many times. V gene TRBV9 combines with J gene TRBJ2-7; no definite D call. The V gene lost 0 bases and the J gene lost 4 bases, with 14 bases spanning the gap. This CDR3 is built from 15 residues. Germline CDR1 SGDLS, CDR2 YYNGEE. The CDR3 DNA sequence: TGTGCCAGCAGCGTAGGAATTGGGCCCGAATACGAGCAGTACTTC. This encodes CASSVGIGPEYEQYF.

This clonotype was counted ten times or more. The CDR3 coding sequence is TGCGCCAGCAGAATTATAAACCGGGACAGAAACAATGAGCAGTTCTTC. Translation: CASRIINRDRNNEQFF. The chain has TRBV10-1 and TRBJ2-1; TRBD1 agrees at 7 bases. The CDR3 is 16 residues long. CDR1 is WNHNN, CDR2 SYGVQD, per germline (reference sequence). V lost 6 bases to trimming and J lost 5 bases; unmatched junction nucleotides: 13.

This clonotype was observed many times. J is TRBJ2-2 and V is TRBV9; D perhaps matches TRBD2 (5 bases). Germline CDR1 SGDLS, CDR2 YYNGEE. CDR3 length equals 16 residues. V was pared by 1 base and J by 2 bases, with 12 bases between. The CDR3 nucleotides read TGTGCCAGCAGCGTATTGGCAGGAGGAAACACCGGGGAGCTGTTTTTT. Translating it yields CASSVLAGGNTGELFF.

This clonotype was seen repeatedly, ten times or more. This rearrangement joins TRBV9 to TRBJ2-5, with D maybe TRBD2 (6 bases). Per the germline V gene, CDR1 is SGDLS and CDR2 is YYNGEE. V shed 0 bases and J shed 5 bases, with 8 bases lying between them. CDR3 size: 13 residues. For the CDR3, the DNA is TGTGCCAGCAGCGTAGGGGGGGTCGAGACCCAGTACTTC. Residues: CASSVGGVETQYF.

This clonotype appeared a few times. V usage is TRBV9 and J usage is TRBJ2-1, with 7 bases lining up with TRBD2. The junction had 8 bases not matched to a gene; V was cut back by 2 bases and J by 3 bases. Germline V gives CDR1 SGDLS, CDR2 YYNGEE. The CDR3 is 16 amino acids. The chain's CDR3 is CASSVGGRDYYNEQFF. The DNA of the CDR3 is TGTGCCAGCAGCGTGGGGGGTCGGGACTACTACAATGAGCAGTTCTTC.

On this clonotype itself: A read error may be the cause here, since a much bigger clone is one base away. The chain joins TRBV9 to TRBJ2-1; D uncertain. This CDR3 contains 15 residues. V was trimmed by 1 base and J by 5 bases, leaving 13 bases between them. Per the germline V gene, CDR1 is SGDLS and CDR2 is YYNGEE. This CDR3 reads CASSVLWALNNEQFF. CDR3 sequence (DNA): TGTGCCAGCAGCGTACTGTGGGCCCTAAACAATGAGCAGTTCTTC.

This clonotype was counted many times. The J gene is TRBJ2-3, the V gene TRBV9; 12 positions match TRBD2. Germline CDR1 and CDR2: SGDLS and YYNGEE. Germline trimming cut 2 bases from V and 2 bases from J; bases unmatched to any gene: 12. This CDR3 contains 19 residues. The CDR3 sequence: CASSVDLAGGPGFTDTQYF. As DNA, the CDR3 is TGTGCCAGCAGCGTTGACCTAGCGGGGGGGCCAGGGTTCACAGATACGCAGTATTTT.

This clonotype was recorded a few times. This chain uses TRBV9 with TRBJ2-3; 7 bases fit TRBD2. Germline CDR1 SGDLS, CDR2 YYNGEE. The CDR3 is 15 residues long. With 0 bases clipped from V and 6 bases from J, the junction kept 7 bases outside the gene matches. CDR3 protein: CASSVDSGTTDTQYF. The DNA for the CDR3 is TGTGCCAGCAGCGTAGACTCCGGGACTACGGATACGCAGTATTTT.